The 18 T cell receptor beta chains listed next were all sequenced from one sample in a study of response to subunit inactivated influenza vaccine. TCRdb called the RT-PCR reads again in MiXCR, with one record for every CDR3 protein. The sample has 400,000 to 550,000 distinct CDR3 sequences, about 25% seen once. The input for sequencing was CD4+ T cells sorted from PBMCs, taken about 5 days after vaccination. These receptors came from a man in his fifties or sixties who received an inactivated influenza vaccine.

This clonotype has more than one count but fewer than ten. The chain couples TRBV7-2 to TRBJ2-2; a weak D match, TRBD2 (6 bases). Germline V gives CDR1 SGHTA, CDR2 FQGNSA. With 6 bases removed from V and 5 bases from J, the gap between germline ends came to 16 bases. This CDR3 contains 15 residues. CDR3 nucleotide sequence: TGTGCCAGCAGTCCGGGTAGCGGAGCTACCGGGGAGCTGTTTTTT. As protein: CASSPGSGATGELFF.

The chain couples TRBV24-1 to TRBJ1-1, with D unresolved. CDR3 length: 15 residues. CDR1 and CDR2 (germline): KGHDR, SFDVKD. V lost 5 bases and J lost 2, with 14 bases in between. CDR3 sequence (DNA): TGTGCCACCAGTGGCTACCGGCAGCGAAACACTGAAGCTTTCTTT. Protein: CATSGYRQRNTEAFF.

This clonotype was seen many times. This sequence joins TRBV7-8 and TRBJ2-7; possible D gene TRBD1, 6 bases. CDR1 is SGHVS and CDR2 is FQNEAQ in the germline V gene. The germline V and J ends were trimmed by 3 bases and 6 bases, with 24 bases remaining between them. This CDR3 is built from 17 residues. CDR3 region: CASSFPNRTATGFEQYF. Here the CDR3 DNA reads TGTGCCAGCAGCTTTCCAAACCGGACAGCCACGGGTTTCGAGCAGTACTTC.

This clonotype has a handful of counts. In DNA, the CDR3 is TGTGCCAGTGGGACTAGCGGGAGGAGGAGTGGCAATGAGCAGTTCTTC. Translated: CASGTSGRRSGNEQFF. This chain uses TRBV2 with TRBJ2-1; TRBD2 matches 15 bases. CDR1 and CDR2 from the germline V gene are SNHLY and FYNNEI. The CDR3 spans 16 residues. Unmatched junction bases numbered 9, after V lost 9 bases and J lost 6 bases. The full variable domain, with the rest looked up from reference TRBV2 and TRBJ2-1, is EPEVTQTPSHQVTQMGQEVILRCVPISNHLYFYWYRQILGQKVEFLVSFYNNEISEKSEIFDDQFSVERPDGSNFTLKIRSTKLEDSAMYFCASGTSGRRSGNEQFFGPGTRLTVL.

This clonotype was seen only a few times. The chain recombines TRBV3-1 with TRBJ2-4; 9 nucleotides agree with TRBD1. Trimming took 4 bases from V and 3 from J; bases not matched to a gene: 7. Per the germline V gene, CDR1 is LGHDT and CDR2 is YNNKEL (reference sequence). The CDR3 is 16 amino acids. This CDR3 reads CASSPTGTGYKNIQYF. DNA of the CDR3: TGTGCCAGCAGCCCTACAGGGACAGGGTACAAAAACATTCAGTACTTC.

The J gene is TRBJ2-2, the V gene TRBV9; D not certain. This CDR3 has 12 amino acids. Germline V gene data show CDR1 as SGDLS and CDR2 as YYNGEE. V was shortened by 5 bases and J by 7 bases, with 9 bases between the two germline ends. CDR3 DNA: TGTGCCAGCAGTATCGTAATCGGGGAGCTGTTTTTT. Translated: CASSIVIGELFF.

There are a few counts of this clonotype. The chain has TRBV4-3 and TRBJ2-1; D gene ambiguous. The ends were cut back, 0 bases at V and 12 bases at J, with 12 bases in the middle. Germline V CDR1 and CDR2: LGHNA, YSLEER. This CDR3 contains 13 residues. In nucleotides, the CDR3 is TGCGCCAGCAGCCAAGAGGTGACGGCAGTGCAGTTCTTC. This codes for CASSQEVTAVQFF.

This clonotype has a handful of counts. V usage is TRBV24-1 and J usage is TRBJ2-1, with TRBD2 identical over 10 bases. Unmatched junction bases numbered 11, after V lost 0 bases and J lost 10 bases. Germline V gene lookup returns CDR1 KGHDR and CDR2 SFDVKD. The CDR3 length is 17 residues. This chain's CDR3 is CATSDLYASGSYGEQFF. The CDR3 DNA reads TGTGCCACCAGTGATTTGTACGCTAGCGGGAGCTACGGCGAGCAGTTCTTC.

The gene calls are TRBV19 and TRBJ2-6; unclear D gene. V lost 0 bases and J lost 1, with 7 bases in between. CDR1 and CDR2 (germline): LNHDA, SQIVND (reference sequence). This CDR3 has 16 amino acids. Here the CDR3 DNA reads TGTGCCAGTAGTATAGATCCAGGTTCTGGGGCCAACGTCCTGACTTTC. This encodes CASSIDPGSGANVLTF.

V and J are TRBV6-5 and TRBJ2-7; TRBD1 matches 8 bases. The germline V gene encodes CDR1 MNHEY and CDR2 SVGAGI. The CDR3 extends over 18 amino acids. V lost 2 bases to trimming and J lost 4 bases; unmatched junction nucleotides: 16. The CDR3 coding sequence is TGTGCCAGCAGTTACACGAACCCTGGACAGGGTGCAGGGTACGAGCAGTACTTC. This encodes CASSYTNPGQGAGYEQYF.

The chain employs TRBV20-1 and TRBJ2-7, with D maybe TRBD2 (6 bases). The CDR3 contains 12 residues. The germline V gene has CDR1 DFQATT and CDR2 SNEGSKA (reference sequence). V gave up 6 bases and J gave up 4 bases, with 13 bases separating them. In nucleotides, the CDR3 is TGCAGTGCACGGAGGGTATCATACGAGCAGTACTTC. This encodes CSARRVSYEQYF.

The chain combines TRBV2 with TRBJ2-5; weak D call: TRBD1 (7 bases). V was cut by 7 bases and J by 5 bases, with 17 bases left in between. Germline V gene data show CDR1 as SNHLY and CDR2 as FYNNEI. CDR3 length equals 14 residues. The CDR3 DNA sequence: TGTGCCAGCATTACAGGAGGGGGCTATGAGACCCAGTACTTC. Its translation: CASITGGGYETQYF.

This clonotype was picked up a small number of times. The rearrangement links TRBV6-5 to TRBJ1-1; D is undetermined. The CDR3 is 14 amino acids. The germline CDR1 and CDR2 sequences are MNHEY and SVGAGI. V lost 2 bases to trimming and J lost 6 bases, with 13 bases between them. The CDR3 DNA sequence: TGTGCCAGCAGTTACATCATGTTGTACGCTGAAGCTTTCTTT. Translating gives CASSYIMLYAEAFF.

The rearrangement uses TRBV28 and TRBJ2-5; possible D gene TRBD2, 6 bases. The germline CDR1 and CDR2 sequences are MDHEN and SYDVKM. The CDR3 loop spans 14 amino acids. Trimming cost V 6 bases and J 4 bases, with 15 bases left between them. Here the CDR3 reads CASSVGGSGETQYF. CDR3 bases: TGTGCCAGCAGCGTTGGGGGGAGCGGAGAGACCCAGTACTTC.

This clonotype has a count of ten or more. The chain recombines TRBV5-1 with TRBJ1-6; 7 nucleotides line up with TRBD1. The junction had 4 bases not matched to a gene; V was cut back by 3 bases and J by 7 bases. This CDR3 spans 14 amino acids. Germline V gene sequence: CDR1 SGHRS, CDR2 YFSETQ. CDR3: CASSSGTVNSPLHF. The CDR3 DNA is TGCGCCAGCAGCTCCGGGACAGTCAATTCACCCCTCCACTTT. The variable domain in full, completed from reference TRBV5-1 and TRBJ1-6, reads KAGVTQTPRYLIKTRGQQVTLSCSPISGHRSVSWYQQTPGQGLQFLFEYFSETQRNKGNFPGRFSGRQFSNSRSEMNVSTLELGDSALYLCASSSGTVNSPLHFGNGTRLTVT.

The chain uses TRBV3-1 and TRBJ2-7, with 9 bases matching TRBD2. This CDR3 has 15 amino acids. Trimming cost V 4 bases and J 2 bases; bases outside gene matches: 6. The germline V gene encodes CDR1 LGHDT and CDR2 YNNKEL (reference sequence). In nucleotides, the CDR3 is TGTGCCAGCAGCCCGCTAGGCGGGAGGGCCTACGAGCAGTACTTC. Translation gives CASSPLGGRAYEQYF.

The table lists this clonotype with a few counts. V gene TRBV7-9 combines with J gene TRBJ2-7, with D possibly TRBD2 on 6 matching bases. The CDR3 is made up of 14 amino acids. The V gene lost 5 bases and the J gene lost 3 bases, with 14 bases spanning the gap. The V gene's germline CDR1 is SEHNR and CDR2 FQNEAQ (reference sequence). The CDR3 coding sequence is TGTGCCAGCAGCCACGGAGGGTCTCGCTACGAGCAGTACTTC. This encodes CASSHGGSRYEQYF.

There are many counts of this clonotype. The V gene is TRBV5-6, the J gene TRBJ1-1; D unresolved. The CDR3 consists of 14 residues. Germline V gives CDR1 SGHDT, CDR2 YYEEEE. V was pared by 3 bases and J by 0 bases, with 9 bases between. The CDR3 region is CASSSTVLNTEAFF. The CDR3 DNA reads TGTGCCAGCAGCTCGACGGTTCTGAACACTGAAGCTTTCTTT.